Below, 9 T cell receptor beta chains from the same sample are listed, as sequenced in a study of spatial heterogeneity in lung cancer. Time point meaning: sample taken at primary tumor resection. Notes on the study in general: Higher tumor mutation counts went along with higher counts of expanded intratumoral alpha and beta TCRs.

What these receptors recognize is not known. TCRdb reanalysed the 5' RACE reads using MiXCR and keeps one entry per CDR3 protein. The table includes 18,000 or so distinct CDR3 sequences, approximately 10% detected once. The sequencing here drew on lung tumor tissue, taken at surgery. These TCRs come from a female donor with early-stage non-small cell lung cancer.

This clonotype is classed as medium-sized. This beta chain appears as a stray read in a library generated for alpha chains; its size is not informative. The V and J genes are TRBV7-6 and TRBJ1-6, with no clear D. The CDR3 covers 15 residues. V gave up 5 bases and J gave up 3 bases, with 11 bases separating them. Germline values: CDR1 SGHVS, CDR2 FNYEAQ. The CDR3 here is CASSNGEVYNSPLHF. In DNA form, the CDR3 reads TGTGCCAGCAGCAACGGGGAGGTCTATAATTCACCCCTCCACTTT.

Ten or more counts support this clonotype. This beta chain is off target for a library built for alpha chains, so its abundance means little. The chain employs TRBV5-4 and TRBJ2-2; D is unresolved. This CDR3 is built from 14 residues. Per germline, CDR1 SGHNT and CDR2 YYREEE (reference sequence). V was shortened by 0 bases and J by 6 bases, with 9 bases between the two germline ends. The DNA of the CDR3 is TGTGCCAGCAGCTTGGCCTCGCGCCCCGGGGAGCTGTTTTTT. Amino acids: CASSLASRPGELFF. The whole variable domain, filled in from reference TRBV5-4 and TRBJ2-2, reads ETGVTQSPTHLIKTRGQQVTLRCSSQSGHNTVSWYQQALGQGPQFIFQYYREEENGRGNFPPRFSGLQFPNYSSELNVNALELDDSALYLCASSLASRPGELFFGEGSRLTVL.

This clonotype was detected ten times or more. This beta chain is off target for a library built for alpha chains, so its abundance means little. This CDR3 reads CASSLGGQPHQPQHF. In nucleotides, the CDR3 is TGCGCCAGCAGCTTGGGGGGACAGCCCCATCAGCCCCAGCATTTT. This sequence joins TRBV5-1 and TRBJ1-5, with 7 nucleotides matching TRBD1. Germline lookup yields CDR1 SGHRS and CDR2 YFSETQ. The CDR3 sequence is 15 residues long. V was clipped by 0 bases and J by 5 bases; unmatched bases: 5.

Regarding this clonotype: The library was designed around alpha chains, so this beta chain is a stray read whose abundance carries little weight. The CDR3 nucleotides read TGCAGTGCCCGGGGGGTACTTTACACCGGGGAGCTGTTTTTT. It encodes CSARGVLYTGELFF. The genes are TRBV20-1 and TRBJ2-2, with 7 bases fitting TRBD2. With V trimmed by 6 bases and J by 3 bases, 7 bases remained unmatched. This CDR3 spans 14 amino acids. CDR1 is DFQATT and CDR2 is SNEGSKA in the germline V gene (reference sequence).

The table lists this clonotype with many counts. This beta chain lies outside the target of a library built for alpha chains; its clone size means little. The genes are TRBV5-1 and TRBJ2-1, with 7 bases matching TRBD1. The CDR3 length is 13 residues. CDR1 and CDR2 (germline): SGHRS, YFSETQ. The trim removed 3 bases at V and 6 bases at J, leaving 3 bases unmatched. CDR3 nucleotides: TGCGCCAGCAGCTCGGCAGGGGGCAATGAGCAGTTCTTC. It specifies CASSSAGGNEQFF.

This clonotype was seen ten or more times. With the library built for alpha chains, this beta chain is off target and its frequency is not meaningful. The rearrangement joins TRBV10-3 to TRBJ2-1; D uncertain. The CDR3 has 16 residues. Germline values: CDR1 ENHRY, CDR2 SYGVKD. With 3 bases removed from V and 3 bases from J, the gap between germline ends came to 15 bases. The CDR3 spells CAISDSGAPVYNEQFF. As DNA, the CDR3 is TGTGCCATCAGTGATTCGGGTGCCCCCGTCTACAATGAGCAGTTCTTC.

In regard to this clonotype: This beta chain turned up in a library designed for alpha chains; as an off-target read, its abundance says little. The chain joins TRBV7-9 to TRBJ1-1, with TRBD1 matching over 10 bases. Per the germline V gene, CDR1 is SEHNR and CDR2 is FQNEAQ (reference sequence). The CDR3 extends over 14 amino acids. J was trimmed by 5 bases and V by 3 bases; bases with no gene match: 3. The CDR3 DNA sequence: TGTGCCAGCAGCTTCGTGGGACAGGGGACTGAAGCTTTCTTT. As protein: CASSFVGQGTEAFF.

The sample holds many counts of this clonotype. Since the library was made to target alpha chains, this beta chain is a stray read and its abundance is not meaningful. This chain uses TRBV12-3 or TRBV12-4 with TRBJ2-3; 10 nucleotides align to TRBD1. The CDR3 runs 16 residues. J gave up 4 bases and V 4 bases, and 8 bases lay outside the gene matches. CDR3 in amino acids: CASSYPSGQGPDTQYF. The DNA for the CDR3 is TGTGCCAGCAGTTACCCCTCGGGACAGGGGCCAGATACGCAGTATTTT.

This clonotype was detected a few times. This beta chain is an off-target read within a library intended for alpha chains, so its frequency means little. The genes are TRBV28 and TRBJ2-3, with a tentative D call TRBD2 (5 bases). The germline CDR1 and CDR2 sequences are MDHEN and SYDVKM. The CDR3 runs to 17 residues. Trimming took 5 bases from V and 3 from J, leaving 21 bases between them. The chain's CDR3 is CASSREPSGFGTDTQYF. The CDR3 bases are TGTGCCAGCAGTCGGGAACCGAGCGGTTTCGGGACAGATACGCAGTATTTT.